This entry lists 7 T cell receptor beta chains sequenced from one sample in a study of blood T cell repertoires in COVID-19. Libraries were prepared by immunoSEQ multiplex PCR; TCRdb keeps only in-frame clonotypes and omits some of them. The table has 30,000 to 40,000 clones, around 87% seen once. The sequenced sample was peripheral blood. The receptors come from an elderly man with active COVID-19.

The gene calls are TRBV24-1 and TRBJ1-5; possibly TRBD1 for D (5 bases). The CDR3 loop spans 12 amino acids. CDR1 and CDR2 (germline): KGHDR, SFDVKD. Trimming cost V 10 bases and J 2 bases, with 8 bases left between them. The CDR3 loop is CATGVGNQPQHF. CDR3 in DNA: TGTGCCACAGGGGTTGGCAATCAGCCCCAGCATTTT.

The chain combines TRBV9 with TRBJ1-4; D is unresolved. The CDR3 sequence is 15 residues long. Trimming took off 0 bases at V and 7 bases at J, with 13 bases between the two ends. Germline V gives CDR1 SGDLS, CDR2 YYNGEE. CDR3 bases: TGTGCCAGCAGCGTAGTTGAACAGTTCGGTGAAAAACTGTTTTTT. This encodes CASSVVEQFGEKLFF.

The V gene is TRBV6-6, the J gene TRBJ2-5, with 7 bases fitting TRBD2. Trimming at V came to 2 bases and at J to 4 bases, leaving 10 bases not matched to a gene. CDR1 is MNHNY, CDR2 SVGAGI, per germline (reference sequence). CDR3 length: 16 amino acids. The CDR3 DNA reads TGTGCCAGCAGTTACCCCAACGGGGCTAGCGGAGAGACCCAGTACTTC. Protein: CASSYPNGASGETQYF.

This sequence joins TRBV30 and TRBJ2-4, with TRBD2 matching over 14 bases. The CDR3 is 13 residues long. Germline lookup yields CDR1 GTSNPN and CDR2 SVGIG (reference sequence). The V gene end was trimmed by 5 bases and the J gene end by 8 bases; junction bases not matched to a gene: 2. CDR3 protein: CAWGLAGGDIQYF. CDR3 nucleotide sequence: TGTGCCTGGGGACTAGCGGGAGGAGACATTCAGTACTTC.

The rearrangement joins TRBV7-8 to TRBJ1-3; no reliable D call. The germline gives CDR1 SGHVS, CDR2 FQNEAQ. V lost 5 bases and J lost 1, with 12 bases in between. CDR3 length: 15 amino acids. The CDR3 loop is CASSRTSGSGNTIYF. The CDR3 DNA reads TGTGCCAGCAGCCGTACCTCGGGTTCTGGAAACACCATATATTTT.

Only a few counts were recorded for this clone. The V call is TRBV19, the J call TRBJ2-7, with 7 bases aligning to TRBD1. V shed 4 bases, J shed 4 bases, and the junction held 7 bases outside the gene matches. This CDR3 comprises 14 residues. Germline assignment: CDR1 LNHDA and CDR2 SQIVND (reference sequence). Here the CDR3 DNA reads TGTGCCAGTAGTACCCCGGGACAGATTTACGAGCAGTACTTC. It specifies CASSTPGQIYEQYF.

This clone was seen more than once but under ten times. This rearrangement joins TRBV6-5 to TRBJ2-7; 8 bases map to TRBD1. CDR1 is MNHEY and CDR2 is SVGAGI in the germline V gene. The CDR3 contains 14 residues. V was clipped by 6 bases and J by 3 bases; unmatched bases: 7. DNA of the CDR3: TGTGCCAGCAGCTGGGACAGGAAAGGCTACGAGCAGTACTTC. This encodes CASSWDRKGYEQYF.